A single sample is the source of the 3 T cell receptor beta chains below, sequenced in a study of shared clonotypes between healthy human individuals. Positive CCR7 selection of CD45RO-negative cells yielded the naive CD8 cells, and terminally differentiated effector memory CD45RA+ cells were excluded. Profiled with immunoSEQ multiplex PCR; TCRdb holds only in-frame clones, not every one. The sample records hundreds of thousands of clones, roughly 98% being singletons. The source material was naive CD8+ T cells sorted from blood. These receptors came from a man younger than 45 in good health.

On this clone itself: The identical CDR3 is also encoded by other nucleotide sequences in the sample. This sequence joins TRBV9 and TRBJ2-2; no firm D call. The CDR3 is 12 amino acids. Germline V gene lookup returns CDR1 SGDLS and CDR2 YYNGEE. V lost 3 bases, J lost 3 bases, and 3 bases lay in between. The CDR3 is CASSAYTGELFF. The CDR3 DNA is TGTGCCAGCAGCGCTTACACCGGGGAGCTGTTTTTT.

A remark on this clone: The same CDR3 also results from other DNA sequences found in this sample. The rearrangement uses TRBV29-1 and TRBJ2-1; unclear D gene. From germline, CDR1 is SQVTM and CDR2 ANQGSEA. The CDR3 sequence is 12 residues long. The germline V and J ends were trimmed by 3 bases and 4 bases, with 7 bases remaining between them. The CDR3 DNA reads TGCAGCGTTGAGACGGATTACAATGAGCAGTTCTTC. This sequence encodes CSVETDYNEQFF.

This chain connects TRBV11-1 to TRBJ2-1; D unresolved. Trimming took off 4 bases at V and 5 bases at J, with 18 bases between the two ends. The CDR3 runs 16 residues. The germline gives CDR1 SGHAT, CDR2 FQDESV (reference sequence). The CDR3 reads CASSSNRPTLHNEQFF. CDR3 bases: TGTGCCAGCAGCTCAAATAGACCCACCCTCCACAATGAGCAGTTCTTC.